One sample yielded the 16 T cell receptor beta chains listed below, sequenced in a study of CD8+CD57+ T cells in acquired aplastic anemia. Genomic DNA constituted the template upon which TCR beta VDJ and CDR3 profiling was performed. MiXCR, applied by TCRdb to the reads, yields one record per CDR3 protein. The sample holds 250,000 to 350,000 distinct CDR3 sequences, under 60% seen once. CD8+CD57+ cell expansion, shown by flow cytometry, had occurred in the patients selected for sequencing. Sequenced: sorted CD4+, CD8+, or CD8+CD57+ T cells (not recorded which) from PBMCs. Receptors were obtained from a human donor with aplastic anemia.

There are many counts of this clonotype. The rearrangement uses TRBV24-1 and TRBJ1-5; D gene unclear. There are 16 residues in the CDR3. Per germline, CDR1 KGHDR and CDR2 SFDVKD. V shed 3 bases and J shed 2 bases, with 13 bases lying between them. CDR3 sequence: CATSDKRVRGNQPQHF. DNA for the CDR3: TGTGCCACCAGTGATAAAAGGGTAAGGGGCAATCAGCCCCAGCATTTT.

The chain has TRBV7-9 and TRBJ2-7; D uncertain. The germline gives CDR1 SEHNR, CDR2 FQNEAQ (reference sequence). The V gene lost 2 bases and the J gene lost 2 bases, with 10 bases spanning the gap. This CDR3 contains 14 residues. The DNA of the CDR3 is TGTGCCAGCAGCTTACTACCGGATCCCTACGAGCAGTACTTC. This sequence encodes CASSLLPDPYEQYF. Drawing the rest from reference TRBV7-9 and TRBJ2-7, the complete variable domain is DTGVSQNPRHKITKRGQNVTFRCDPISEHNRLYWYRQTLGQGPEFLTYFQNEAQLEKSRLLSDRFSAERPKGSFSTLEIQRTEQGDSAMYLCASSLLPDPYEQYFGPGTRLTVT.

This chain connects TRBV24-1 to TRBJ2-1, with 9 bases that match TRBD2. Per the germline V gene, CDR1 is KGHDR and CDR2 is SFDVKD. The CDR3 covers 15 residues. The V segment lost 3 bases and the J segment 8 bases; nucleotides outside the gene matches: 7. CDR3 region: CATSDRGTSFHEQFF. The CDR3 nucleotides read TGTGCCACCAGTGATAGGGGGACTAGCTTTCATGAGCAGTTCTTC.

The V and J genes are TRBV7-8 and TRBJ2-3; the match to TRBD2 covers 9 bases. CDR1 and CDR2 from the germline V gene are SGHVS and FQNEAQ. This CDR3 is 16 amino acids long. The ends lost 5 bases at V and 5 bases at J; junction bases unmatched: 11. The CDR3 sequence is CASSQLWLAGKDTQYF. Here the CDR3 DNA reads TGTGCCAGCAGCCAACTTTGGCTAGCGGGAAAAGATACGCAGTATTTT.

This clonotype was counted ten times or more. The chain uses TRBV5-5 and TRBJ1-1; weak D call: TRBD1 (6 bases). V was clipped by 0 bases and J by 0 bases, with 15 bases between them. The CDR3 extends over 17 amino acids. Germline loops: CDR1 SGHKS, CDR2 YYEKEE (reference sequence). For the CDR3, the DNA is TGTGCCAGCAGCTTGGAAGGGGGGATGGGGTTGAACACTGAAGCTTTCTTT. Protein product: CASSLEGGMGLNTEAFF.

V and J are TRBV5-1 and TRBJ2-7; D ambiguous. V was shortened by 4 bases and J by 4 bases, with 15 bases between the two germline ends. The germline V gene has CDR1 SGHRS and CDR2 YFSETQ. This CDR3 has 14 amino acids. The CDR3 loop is CASSPGPDAYEQYF. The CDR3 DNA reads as TGCGCCAGCAGCCCCGGCCCTGACGCTTACGAGCAGTACTTC.

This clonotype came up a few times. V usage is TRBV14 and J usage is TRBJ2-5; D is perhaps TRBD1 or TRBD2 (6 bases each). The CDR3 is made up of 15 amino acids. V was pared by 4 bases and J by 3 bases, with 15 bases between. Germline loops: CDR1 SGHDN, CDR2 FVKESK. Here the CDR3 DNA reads TGTGCCAGCAGCCTGGGCGGGACATGGAAAGAGACCCAGTACTTC. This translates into CASSLGGTWKETQYF.

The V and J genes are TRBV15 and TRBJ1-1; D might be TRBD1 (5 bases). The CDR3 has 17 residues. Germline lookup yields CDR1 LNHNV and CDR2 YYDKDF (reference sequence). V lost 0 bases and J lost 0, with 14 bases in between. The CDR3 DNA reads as TGTGCCACCAGCAGAGACCCGGGACGAAGCATGAACACTGAAGCTTTCTTT. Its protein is CATSRDPGRSMNTEAFF. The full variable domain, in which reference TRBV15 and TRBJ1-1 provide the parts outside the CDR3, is DAMVIQNPRYQVTQFGKPVTLSCSQTLNHNVMYWYQQKSSQAPKLLFHYYDKDFNNEADTPDNFQSRRPNTSFCFLDIRSPGLGDTAMYLCATSRDPGRSMNTEAFFGQGTRLTVV.

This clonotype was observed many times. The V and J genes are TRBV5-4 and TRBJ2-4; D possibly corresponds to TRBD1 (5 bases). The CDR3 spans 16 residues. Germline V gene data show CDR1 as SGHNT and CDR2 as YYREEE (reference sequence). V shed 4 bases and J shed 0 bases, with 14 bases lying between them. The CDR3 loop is CASSIKGRVAKNIQYF. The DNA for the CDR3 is TGTGCCAGCAGCATTAAGGGCAGGGTAGCCAAAAACATTCAGTACTTC.

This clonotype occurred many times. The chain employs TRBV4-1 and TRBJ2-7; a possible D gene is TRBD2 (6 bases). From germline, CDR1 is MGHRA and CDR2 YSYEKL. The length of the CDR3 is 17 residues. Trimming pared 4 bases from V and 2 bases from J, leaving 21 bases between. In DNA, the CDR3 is TGCGCCAGCAGCCTGTACTCCGGGACTCCTAATACCTACGAGCAGTACTTC. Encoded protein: CASSLYSGTPNTYEQYF.

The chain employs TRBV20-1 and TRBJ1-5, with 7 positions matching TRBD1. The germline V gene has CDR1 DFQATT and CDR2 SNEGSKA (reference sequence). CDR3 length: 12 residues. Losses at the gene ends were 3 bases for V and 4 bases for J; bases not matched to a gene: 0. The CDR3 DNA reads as TGCAGTGCTAGCAGGGGGAATCAGCCCCAGCATTTT. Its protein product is CSASRGNQPQHF.

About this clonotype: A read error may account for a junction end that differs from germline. DNA of the CDR3: TGTGCCAGCAGCTACGGGGACAGGCAGTTT. This translates into CASSYGDRQF. This chain uses TRBV7-7 with TRBJ1-6, with TRBD1 matching 8 bases. Germline V CDR1 and CDR2: SSHAT, FNYEAQ (reference sequence). The CDR3 is made up of 10 amino acids. The complete variable domain, with remaining parts taken from reference TRBV7-7 and TRBJ1-6, reads GAGVSQSPRYKVTKRGQDVTLRCDPISSHATLYWYQQALGQGPEFLTYFNYEAQPDKSGLPSDRFSAERPEGSISTLTIQRTEQRDSAMYRCASSYGDRQFGNGTRLTVT.

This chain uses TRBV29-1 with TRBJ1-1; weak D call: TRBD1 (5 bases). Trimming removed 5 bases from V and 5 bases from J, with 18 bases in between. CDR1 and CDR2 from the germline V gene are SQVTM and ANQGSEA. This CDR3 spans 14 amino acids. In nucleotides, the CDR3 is TGCAGCGTTCAAACGCAGGGAAGTGGAACTGAAGCTTTCTTT. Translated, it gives CSVQTQGSGTEAFF.

CDR3 DNA: TGTGCCAGCAGCAAGGGACAGGGTACTAGCAAACCCTACGAGCAGTACTTC. Encoded protein: CASSKGQGTSKPYEQYF. This chain joins TRBV5-6 and TRBJ2-7; 9 bases map to TRBD1. J lost 2 bases, V lost 4 bases, and 13 bases had no gene match. The germline CDR1 and CDR2 sequences are SGHDT and YYEEEE. The CDR3 covers 17 residues.

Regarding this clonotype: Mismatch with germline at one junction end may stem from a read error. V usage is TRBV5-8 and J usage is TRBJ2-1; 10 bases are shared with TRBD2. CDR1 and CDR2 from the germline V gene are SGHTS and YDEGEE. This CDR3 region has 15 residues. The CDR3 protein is CASSLAGAPYNGQFF. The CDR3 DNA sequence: TGTGCCAGCAGCCTAGCGGGGGCGCCATACAATGGGCAGTTCTTC.

CDR3 region: CASSLDGQVRSGNTIYF. The CDR3 region has the DNA TGCGCCAGCAGCTTGGACGGACAGGTCCGCTCTGGAAACACCATATATTTT. The chain has TRBV5-1 and TRBJ1-3; 7 positions match TRBD1. The CDR3 covers 17 residues. V lost 0 bases, J lost 0 bases, and 6 bases stayed unmatched. Germline CDR1 and CDR2: SGHRS and YFSETQ.